This TCR beta chain was recovered during a study of PD-1 blockade in classical Hodgkin lymphoma. Relapse after autologous stem cell transplantation occurred in every patient, and brentuximab vedotin exposure varied. Sequencing used immunoSEQ multiplex PCR; TCRdb keeps in-frame clones, though not all of them. The sample records tens of thousands of clones, around 78% being singletons. This CDR3 region has 16 residues. Germline V CDR1 and CDR2: SNHLY, FYNNEI. Trimming removed 5 bases from V and 1 base from J; junction bases left unmatched: 4. This clone was observed a few times. Its antigen is still unknown. General study points: Similar baseline diversity was found in complete responders and newly diagnosed patients. In CD4+ cells, TCR diversity went up significantly by C4D1, but in CD8+ cells it did not.

This sequence was found in a human donor with classical Hodgkin lymphoma. Here the sequenced sample was peripheral blood mononuclear cells (PBMCs), taken at baseline. The V and J genes are TRBV2 and TRBJ2-1, with TRBD2 identical over 11 bases. The CDR3 region has the DNA TGTGCCAGCAGTACTAGCGGGAGAAGGTCCTACAATGAGCAGTTCTTC. Its translation: CASSTSGRRSYNEQFF.